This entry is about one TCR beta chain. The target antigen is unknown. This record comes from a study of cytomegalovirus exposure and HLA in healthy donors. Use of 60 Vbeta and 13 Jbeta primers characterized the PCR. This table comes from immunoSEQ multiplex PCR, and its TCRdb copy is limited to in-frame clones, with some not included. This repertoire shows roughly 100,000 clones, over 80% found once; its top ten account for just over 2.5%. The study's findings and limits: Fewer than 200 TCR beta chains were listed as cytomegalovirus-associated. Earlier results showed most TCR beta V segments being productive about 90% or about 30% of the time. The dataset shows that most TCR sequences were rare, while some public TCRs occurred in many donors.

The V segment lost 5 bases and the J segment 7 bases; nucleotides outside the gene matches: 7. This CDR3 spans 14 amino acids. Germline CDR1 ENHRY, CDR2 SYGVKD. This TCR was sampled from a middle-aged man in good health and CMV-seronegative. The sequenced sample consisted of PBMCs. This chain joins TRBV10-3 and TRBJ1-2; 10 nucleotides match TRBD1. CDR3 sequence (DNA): TGTGCCATCAGTAACGACAGGGGGCTCGGTGGCTACACCTTC. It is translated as CAISNDRGLGGYTF.